The clone carrying this T cell receptor beta chain was seen many times. These data belong to a study of T-cell memory formation after mild COVID-19. In germline, CDR1 is SGHRS, CDR2 YFSETQ. This CDR3 has 16 residues. The V segment lost 2 bases and the J segment 1 base; nucleotides outside the gene matches: 5. MiXCR was run by TCRdb on the 5' RACE reads, yielding one entry per CDR3 protein. The sample yields about 470,000 distinct CDR3 sequences, nearly 25% seen once. This clonotype originated in an adult woman who had mild COVID-19 (a few samples of this study predate the infection). Cell type and time point are not known. The chain combines TRBV5-1 with TRBJ2-7; 11 bases fit TRBD1. Material: PBMCs or a T cell subset sorted from them (not recorded which). Written as DNA, the CDR3 is TGCGCCAGCAGCTTCTCCGGGACAGGGGGTTCCTACGAGCAGTACTTC. Translating gives CASSFSGTGGSYEQYF.